This T cell receptor (beta chain) comes out of a study of cytomegalovirus exposure and HLA in healthy donors. The PCR made use of 60 Vbeta and 13 Jbeta primers. TCRdb keeps only in-frame clones here, not all; method: immunoSEQ multiplex PCR. The sample data list some 71,000 clones. The CDR3 is 14 amino acids. V was shortened by 0 bases and J by 3 bases, with 7 bases between the two germline ends. Germline V gene sequence: CDR1 SGHKS, CDR2 YYEKEE (reference sequence). The sequence was collected from a woman in her twenties or thirties in good health and CMV-seronegative. What was sequenced was PBMCs. The J gene is TRBJ1-5, the V gene TRBV5-5; D is possibly TRBD1 (6 bases). The CDR3 spells CASSLGQVNQPQHF. CDR3 nucleotides: TGTGCCAGCAGCTTGGGACAGGTCAATCAGCCCCAGCATTTT.